One and the same sample provided the 7 T cell receptor beta chains below, sequenced in a study of blood T cell repertoires in COVID-19. Method: immunoSEQ multiplex PCR; TCRdb's copy keeps in-frame clones and lacks some. Altogether roughly 80,000 clones are present, around four fifths being singletons, with the ten largest covering roughly 12%. Sequenced: peripheral blood. The receptors were gathered from a human donor in a cohort sampled during active COVID-19.

V gene TRBV2 combines with J gene TRBJ1-2, with 8 bases fitting TRBD1. In germline, CDR1 is SNHLY, CDR2 FYNNEI. Losses at the gene ends were 4 bases for V and 7 bases for J; bases not matched to a gene: 5. This CDR3 region has 13 residues. DNA of the CDR3: TGTGCCAGCAGTGCCAGGGGGCAGGGTGGCTACACCTTC. Its protein is CASSARGQGGYTF.

The rearrangement uses TRBV10-3 and TRBJ2-6; D possibly corresponds to TRBD2 (5 bases). Per the germline V gene, CDR1 is ENHRY and CDR2 is SYGVKD. V gave up 11 bases and J gave up 2 bases, with 7 bases separating them. The CDR3 covers 12 residues. Here the CDR3 DNA reads TGTGCCGTCGGGGCTGGGGCCAACGTCCTGACTTTC. Its protein product is CAVGAGANVLTF.

The J gene is TRBJ2-7, the V gene TRBV3-1 (or the pseudogene TRBV3-2); D not certain. Between the trimmed V and J ends, which lost 0 bases and 6 bases, there was a span of 12 bases. CDR1 is LGHDT and CDR2 is YNNKEL in the germline V gene (reference sequence). The CDR3 contains 14 residues. The CDR3 DNA sequence: TGTGCCAGCAGCCAAGACTTGCTCGGTGGCGAGCAGTACTTC. It translates to CASSQDLLGGEQYF.

The chain is built from TRBV11-2 and TRBJ2-1, with TRBD2 matching 13 bases. CDR3 length equals 14 residues. Losses at the gene ends were 5 bases for V and 8 bases for J; bases not matched to a gene: 3. Germline-derived CDR1 and CDR2 are SGHAT and FQNNGV. The CDR3 is CASSRTSGSDEQFF. CDR3 bases: TGTGCCAGCAGCCGGACTAGCGGGAGCGATGAGCAGTTCTTC.

The chain uses TRBV5-1 and TRBJ1-1, with 10 nucleotides matching TRBD1. Trimming removed 2 bases from V and 4 bases from J; junction bases left unmatched: 8. Germline CDR1 reads SGHRS; CDR2 reads YFSETQ. The CDR3 totals 16 residues. The chain's CDR3 is CASSFGQGGSGTEAFF. For the CDR3, the DNA is TGCGCCAGCAGCTTTGGACAGGGGGGGAGTGGCACTGAAGCTTTCTTT.

This chain uses TRBV3-1 (or the pseudogene TRBV3-2) with TRBJ1-3; D is unresolved. This CDR3 is 14 amino acids long. V was cut by 4 bases and J by 2 bases, with 9 bases left in between. Germline V gene sequence: CDR1 LGHDT, CDR2 YNNKEL (reference sequence). CDR3 region: CASSPRGTGNTIYF. CDR3 coding DNA: TGTGCCAGCAGCCCGCGGGGAACTGGAAACACCATATATTTT.

V gene TRBV10-3 combines with J gene TRBJ2-7; no clear D gene. The ends were cut back, 3 bases at V and 6 bases at J, with 6 bases in the middle. The germline V gene encodes CDR1 ENHRY and CDR2 SYGVKD. This CDR3 contains 11 residues. The CDR3 sequence: CAISELAEQYF. The CDR3 DNA follows: TGTGCCATCAGTGAACTCGCCGAGCAGTACTTC.